The sequence of this T cell receptor (beta chain) was determined in a study of T cell responses to AZD1222 COVID-19 vaccine. Study-wide results and caveats: Clonal diversity may have been underestimated in mostly white British donors.

This table comes from immunoSEQ multiplex PCR, and its TCRdb copy is limited to in-frame clones, with some not included. The profile shows about 150,000 clones, about 88% of them singletons. For this clone: The antigen is undetermined.

Losses at the gene ends were 5 bases for V and 0 bases for J; bases not matched to a gene: 6. CDR1 SNHLY and CDR2 FYNNEI come from the germline V gene. The CDR3 loop spans 15 amino acids. The rearrangement links TRBV2 to TRBJ1-1; 7 nucleotides match TRBD1. This TCR was recovered from an adult in good health. The sample here was peripheral blood, taken on day 0 of AZD1222 vaccination. For the CDR3, the DNA is TGTGCCAGCAGTCGGGACAGAGGGATGAACACTGAAGCTTTCTTT. Encoded protein: CASSRDRGMNTEAFF.